The T cell receptor (beta chain) described here comes from a study of T cells in Graves' hyperthyroidism and ophthalmopathy. Study observations and caveats: The model made its ophthalmopathy prediction, and onset followed a median about 6 months later. A model of 13 V-J pairs discriminated ophthalmopathy from stable hyperthyroidism. Most clonotypes that expanded in the thyroid above 0.001 also showed up in blood.

Amplification of TCR beta CDR3 regions used RNA as the template. A first-round RT-PCR of the TCR CDR3 used the HTBI primer set. TCRdb reprocessed the multiplex PCR reads via MiXCR and lists one record per CDR3 protein. Of a few hundred thousand distinct CDR3 sequences listed, over 45% are singletons. Deletions cut 3 bases from V and 4 bases from J, with 14 bases between. Germline loops: CDR1 KGHDR, CDR2 SFDVKD. The CDR3 length is 16 residues. This clonotype was seen a handful of times. The antigen is undetermined. A patient was excluded if there was uncontrolled infection, other autoimmune disease, pregnancy or lactation.

The V gene is TRBV24-1, the J gene TRBJ2-2, with a weak D call TRBD2 (5 bases). The sequenced material came from peripheral blood or thyroid tissue (not recorded which). This receptor was obtained from an adult woman with Graves' disease, either hyperthyroidism or ophthalmopathy (not recorded which). CDR3 amino acids: CATSDTRRTRTGELFF. The CDR3 bases are TGTGCCACCAGTGATACCCGCCGGACTCGCACCGGGGAGCTGTTTTTT.